Below, 14 T cell receptor beta chains from the same sample are listed, as sequenced in a study of OX40 agonist ivuxolimab in advanced cancers. The repertoire was sequenced with immunoSEQ multiplex PCR; TCRdb's copy has only in-frame clones and lacks some. Of some 77,000 clones listed, approximately 83% are singletons. The specimen comprised CD4+ or CD8+ T cells sorted from blood, sampled in a trial of the OX40 agonist ivuxolimab. These receptors were taken from an adult with an advanced solid tumor such as melanoma, head and neck, liver or kidney cancer.

V and J are TRBV30 and TRBJ1-6; possible D gene TRBD1, 5 bases. The V gene's germline CDR1 is GTSNPN and CDR2 SVGIG (reference sequence). V was pared by 0 bases and J by 10 bases, with 13 bases between. The CDR3 extends over 14 amino acids. The chain's CDR3 is CAWSVGARQSPLHF. The CDR3 DNA reads as TGTGCCTGGAGTGTAGGGGCCAGACAATCACCCCTCCACTTT.

The chain carries TRBV14 and TRBJ2-2; unclear D gene. The germline gives CDR1 SGHDN, CDR2 FVKESK. CDR3 length: 13 residues. Trimming cost V 4 bases and J 4 bases, with 7 bases left between them. The CDR3 region has the DNA TGTGCCAGCAGCCCACAAATCACCGGGGAGCTGTTTTTT. Encoded protein: CASSPQITGELFF.

This clone was observed a single time. The chain links TRBV10-3 to TRBJ1-1; TRBD1 agrees at 8 bases. CDR1 and CDR2 (germline): ENHRY, SYGVKD. This CDR3 is 14 amino acids long. Trimming took 4 bases from V and 3 from J; bases not matched to a gene: 4. DNA for the CDR3: TGTGCCATCAGTGGTTCGACAGGGGACACTGAAGCTTTCTTT. This encodes CAISGSTGDTEAFF.

V and J are TRBV7-9 and TRBJ2-1, with 9 bases fitting TRBD2. Germline trimming cut 8 bases from V and 2 bases from J; bases unmatched to any gene: 4. The CDR3 runs to 14 residues. CDR1 is SEHNR, CDR2 FQNEAQ, per germline (reference sequence). The chain's CDR3 is CASGGGRAYNEQFF. The DNA for the CDR3 is TGTGCCAGCGGGGGCGGGAGGGCCTACAATGAGCAGTTCTTC.

The chain employs TRBV5-6 and TRBJ2-7, with a weak D call TRBD2 (6 bases). Trimming removed 0 bases at V and 3 bases at J, with 10 bases between. Germline CDR1 and CDR2: SGHDT and YYEEEE. This CDR3 contains 14 residues. In nucleotides, the CDR3 is TGTGCCAGCAGCTTGGTGGGGGGTGGCTACGAGCAGTACTTC. Residues: CASSLVGGGYEQYF.

The rearrangement links TRBV5-1 to TRBJ2-7, with 10 bases identical to TRBD2. The CDR3 spans 15 residues. CDR1 is SGHRS, CDR2 YFSETQ, per germline. The V segment lost 4 bases and the J segment 6 bases; nucleotides outside the gene matches: 10. The CDR3 bases are TGCGCCAGCAGCACGGGACTAGCGTTCGGGGGCGAGCAGTACTTC. Encoded protein: CASSTGLAFGGEQYF.

V gene TRBV19 combines with J gene TRBJ1-6, with D maybe TRBD1 (6 bases). CDR1 LNHDA and CDR2 SQIVND come from the germline V gene (reference sequence). Trimming removed 10 bases at V and 10 bases at J, with 17 bases between. The CDR3 runs 13 residues. The CDR3 loop is CATGIDRFSPLHF. CDR3 DNA sequence: TGTGCCACGGGGATCGACAGGTTCTCACCCCTCCACTTT.

V and J are TRBV6-4 and TRBJ2-1, with TRBD2 matching 10 bases. V lost 3 bases, J lost 7 bases, and 6 bases stayed unmatched. The CDR3 is 15 amino acids. Germline V CDR1 and CDR2: MRHNA, SNTAGT. The CDR3 loop is CASSESSGSRNEQFF. The DNA for the CDR3 is TGTGCCAGCAGTGAATCTAGCGGGAGTAGGAATGAGCAGTTCTTC.

This sequence joins TRBV10-1 and TRBJ1-3; D uncertain. Trimming took 9 bases from V and 2 from J, leaving 17 bases between them. From germline, CDR1 is WNHNN and CDR2 SYGVQD (reference sequence). The length of the CDR3 is 15 residues. CDR3 loop: CARAKPGRPGNTIYF. The CDR3 DNA reads as TGCGCCAGAGCGAAACCAGGTCGCCCTGGAAACACCATATATTTT.

This clone ranks as medium-sized. The rearrangement joins TRBV9 to TRBJ2-1; 9 bases align to TRBD1. The length of the CDR3 is 16 residues. Germline lookup yields CDR1 SGDLS and CDR2 YYNGEE. The V and J ends lost 3 bases and 1 base, in that order; junction bases with no gene match: 5. The DNA for the CDR3 is TGTGCCAGCAGCGATCCCGGGACAGGGTCCTACAATGAGCAGTTCTTC. Amino acid sequence: CASSDPGTGSYNEQFF.

The rearrangement joins TRBV23-1 to TRBJ2-5; a weak D match, TRBD1 (6 bases). TRBV23-1 qualifies as an ORF whose function is uncertain. The CDR3 spans 16 residues. Trimming left V 0 bases short and J 1 base short, with 12 bases between. In nucleotides, the CDR3 is TGCGCCAGCAGTCAATCGAGGGGGAGTGGCCAAGAGACCCAGTACTTC. Residues: CASSQSRGSGQETQYF.

The chain joins TRBV21-1 to TRBJ2-7. TRBV21-1 is shown as a pseudogene. The CDR3 is made up of 10 amino acids. The DNA for the CDR3 is TGTGCCAGCAGCAAGTACGAGCAGTACTTC. Translation: CASSKYEQYF.

This sequence joins TRBV5-1 and TRBJ1-2; 8 nucleotides align to TRBD1. Looked up from germline, CDR1 is SGHRS and CDR2 is YFSETQ. The ends lost 2 bases at V and 4 bases at J; junction bases unmatched: 7. This CDR3 has 15 amino acids. CDR3 nucleotides: TGCGCCAGCAGCTTCAATTCAGGGGGCTCCTATGGCTACACCTTC. Translation: CASSFNSGGSYGYTF.

There are a few counts of this clone. The chain recombines TRBV5-1 with TRBJ2-7; D possibly matches TRBD1 or TRBD2 (5 bases each). V gave up 3 bases and J gave up 7 bases, with 17 bases separating them. The CDR3 consists of 14 residues. Per the germline V gene, CDR1 is SGHRS and CDR2 is YFSETQ. CDR3 in DNA: TGCGCCAGCAGCTCCCAGGGACCGCCGCTTGAGCAGTACTTC. This codes for CASSSQGPPLEQYF.